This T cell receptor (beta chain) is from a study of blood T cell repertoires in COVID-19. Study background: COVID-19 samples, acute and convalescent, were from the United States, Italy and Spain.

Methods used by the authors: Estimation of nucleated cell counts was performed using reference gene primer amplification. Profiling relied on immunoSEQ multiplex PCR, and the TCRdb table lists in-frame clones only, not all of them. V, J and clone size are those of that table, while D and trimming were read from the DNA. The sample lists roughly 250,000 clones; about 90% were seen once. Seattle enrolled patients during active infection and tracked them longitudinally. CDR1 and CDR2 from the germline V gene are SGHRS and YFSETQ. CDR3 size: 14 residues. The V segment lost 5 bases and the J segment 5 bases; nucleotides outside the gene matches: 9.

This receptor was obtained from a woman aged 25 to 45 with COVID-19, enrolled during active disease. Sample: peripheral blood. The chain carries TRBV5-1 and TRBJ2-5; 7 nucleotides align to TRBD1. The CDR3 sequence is CASSHDRVRETQYF. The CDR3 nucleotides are TGCGCCAGCAGTCACGACAGGGTGCGGGAGACCCAGTACTTC.